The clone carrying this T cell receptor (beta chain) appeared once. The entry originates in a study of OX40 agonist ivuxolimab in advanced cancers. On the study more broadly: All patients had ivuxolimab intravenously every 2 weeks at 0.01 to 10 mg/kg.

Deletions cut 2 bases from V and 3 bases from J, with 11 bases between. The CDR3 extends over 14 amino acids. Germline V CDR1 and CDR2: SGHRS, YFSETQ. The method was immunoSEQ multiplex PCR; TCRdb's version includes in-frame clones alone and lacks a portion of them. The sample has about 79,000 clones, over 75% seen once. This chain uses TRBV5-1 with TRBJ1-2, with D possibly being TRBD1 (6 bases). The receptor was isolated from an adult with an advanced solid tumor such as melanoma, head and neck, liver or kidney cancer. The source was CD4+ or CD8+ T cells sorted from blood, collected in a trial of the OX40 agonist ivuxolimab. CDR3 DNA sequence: TGCGCCAGCAGCTTCCCGGAGGGGGACTATGGCTACACCTTC. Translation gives CASSFPEGDYGYTF.